This TCR beta chain was recovered during a study (dated by TCRdb to about 2016). For the wider study: The research examined where HIV persistence comes from in people whose immune systems controlled HIV infection without treatment.

The library was made by 5' RACE. These reads were obtained on an Illumina HiSeq 2000. The raw public data were reprocessed by TCRdb itself: fastp quality trimming at Q25, MiXCR clonotype calling, in-frame beta chains only. Each CDR3 protein gets just one entry, which takes the most common genes and DNA from the rows behind it. The sample table contains 3,000 or so distinct CDR3 sequences; only one count was recorded for approximately 6.7% of them. Of the sample, around 6% falls within the top ten clones. The germline ends are 20 bases apart after V is trimmed by 0 bases and J by 6 bases. From the cysteine through the phenylalanine, the CDR3 covers 17 amino acids. The CDR3 DNA has 51 bases and is translated from base 1. CDR1 and CDR2 are read off the germline V gene as SGHRS and YFSETQ. This clonotype is medium-sized (0.01 to 0.1%). The antigen it recognizes is unknown. The record has no base qualities; no much larger clone is one base away.

Sequenced: total memory T cells from blood PBMCs. This specimen's cell subset or site label, interpreted: transitional memory CD4+ T cells. This TCR was recovered from a female donor with HIV. The chain links TRBV5-1 with TRBJ2-3; TRBD2 is perhaps the D gene, given 5 matching bases. The CDR3 region reads CASSLVPGLAGVDTQYF. The nucleotides read TGCGCCAGCAGCTTGGTTCCAGGCCTGGCGGGCGTCGATACGCAGTATTTT. Supplemented by the reference TRBV5-1 and TRBJ2-3 proteins around the CDR3, the complete variable domain is KAGVTQTPRYLIKTRGQQVTLSCSPISGHRSVSWYQQTPGQGLQFLFEYFSETQRNKGNFPGRFSGRQFSNSRSEMNVSTLELGDSALYLCASSLVPGLAGVDTQYFGPGTRLTVL.